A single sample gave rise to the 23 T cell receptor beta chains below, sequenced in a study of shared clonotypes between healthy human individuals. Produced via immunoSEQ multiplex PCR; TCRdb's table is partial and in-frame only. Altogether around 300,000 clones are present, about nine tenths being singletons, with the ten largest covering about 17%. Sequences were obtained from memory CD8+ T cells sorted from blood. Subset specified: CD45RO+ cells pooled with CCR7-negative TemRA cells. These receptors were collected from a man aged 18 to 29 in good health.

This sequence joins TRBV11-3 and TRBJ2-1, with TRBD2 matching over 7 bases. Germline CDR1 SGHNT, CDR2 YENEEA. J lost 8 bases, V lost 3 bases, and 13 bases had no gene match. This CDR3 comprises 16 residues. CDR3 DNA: TGTGCCAGCAGCTTTAAAGGCGGGAGCGAGCTCGATGAGCAGTTCTTC. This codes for CASSFKGGSELDEQFF.

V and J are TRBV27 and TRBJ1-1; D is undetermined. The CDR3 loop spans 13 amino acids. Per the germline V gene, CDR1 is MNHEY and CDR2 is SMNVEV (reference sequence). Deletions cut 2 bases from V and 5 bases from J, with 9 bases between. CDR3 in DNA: TGTGCCAGCAGTTTAGGGATAGTAACTGAAGCTTTCTTT. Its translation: CASSLGIVTEAFF.

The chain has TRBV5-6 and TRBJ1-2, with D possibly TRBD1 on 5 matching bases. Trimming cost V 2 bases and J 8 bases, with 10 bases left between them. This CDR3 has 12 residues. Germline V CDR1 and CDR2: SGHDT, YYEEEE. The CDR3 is CASSFIRDGYTF. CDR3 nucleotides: TGTGCCAGCAGCTTCATCAGGGACGGCTACACCTTC.

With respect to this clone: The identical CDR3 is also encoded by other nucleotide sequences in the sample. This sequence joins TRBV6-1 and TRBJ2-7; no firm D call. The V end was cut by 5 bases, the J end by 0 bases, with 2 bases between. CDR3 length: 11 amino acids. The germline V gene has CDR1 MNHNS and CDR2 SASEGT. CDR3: CASSISYEQYF. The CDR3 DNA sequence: TGTGCCAGCAGTATCTCCTACGAGCAGTACTTC.

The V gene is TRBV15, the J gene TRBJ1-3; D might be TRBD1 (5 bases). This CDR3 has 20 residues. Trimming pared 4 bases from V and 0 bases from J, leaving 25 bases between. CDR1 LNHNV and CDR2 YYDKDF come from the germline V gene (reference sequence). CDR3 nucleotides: TGTGCCACCAGCAATACCCTAGAGGTCCCGTCGACAGACTCTGGAAACACCATATATTTT. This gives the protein CATSNTLEVPSTDSGNTIYF.

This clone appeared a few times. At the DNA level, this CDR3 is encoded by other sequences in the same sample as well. CDR3: CASSLVAGTSYEQYF. The CDR3 DNA reads as TGTGCCAGCAGCTTAGTGGCGGGGACCTCCTACGAGCAGTACTTC. The chain recombines TRBV7-8 with TRBJ2-7; D perhaps matches TRBD2 (6 bases). Germline CDR1 is SGHVS and CDR2 is FQNEAQ. The CDR3 has 15 residues. Deletions cut 1 base from V and 0 bases from J, with 10 bases between.

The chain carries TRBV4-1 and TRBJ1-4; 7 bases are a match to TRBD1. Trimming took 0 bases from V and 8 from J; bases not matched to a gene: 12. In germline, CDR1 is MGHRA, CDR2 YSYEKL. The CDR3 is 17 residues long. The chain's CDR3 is CASSQEGFGTAGEKLFF. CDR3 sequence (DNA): TGCGCCAGCAGCCAAGAAGGGTTCGGGACAGCCGGCGAAAAACTGTTTTTT.

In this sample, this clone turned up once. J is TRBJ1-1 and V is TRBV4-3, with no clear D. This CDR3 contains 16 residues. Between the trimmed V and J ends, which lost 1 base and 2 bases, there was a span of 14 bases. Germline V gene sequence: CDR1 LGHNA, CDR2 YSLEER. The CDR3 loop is CASSQVFTERNTEAFF. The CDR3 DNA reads TGCGCCAGCAGCCAAGTTTTCACAGAAAGAAACACTGAAGCTTTCTTT.

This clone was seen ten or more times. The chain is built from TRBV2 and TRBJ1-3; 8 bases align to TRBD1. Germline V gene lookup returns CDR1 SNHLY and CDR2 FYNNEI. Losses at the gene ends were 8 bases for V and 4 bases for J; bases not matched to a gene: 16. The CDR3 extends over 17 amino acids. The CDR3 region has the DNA TGTGCCAGCGGCCAAGGACACGTTGCAGGGGGCGGAAACACCATATATTTT. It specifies CASGQGHVAGGGNTIYF.

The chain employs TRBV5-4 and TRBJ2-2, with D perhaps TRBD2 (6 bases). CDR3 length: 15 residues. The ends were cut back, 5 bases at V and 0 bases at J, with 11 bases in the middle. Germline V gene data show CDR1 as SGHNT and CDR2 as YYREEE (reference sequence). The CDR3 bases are TGTGCCAGCAGGGACTATAGCGCGAACACCGGGGAGCTGTTTTTT. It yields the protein CASRDYSANTGELFF.

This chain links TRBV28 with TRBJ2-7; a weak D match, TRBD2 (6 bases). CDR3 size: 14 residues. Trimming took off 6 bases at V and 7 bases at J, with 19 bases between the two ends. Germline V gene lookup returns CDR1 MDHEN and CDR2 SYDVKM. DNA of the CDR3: TGTGCCAGCAGCTACCCCGCGGGGCCCGAGGAGCAGTACTTC. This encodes CASSYPAGPEEQYF.

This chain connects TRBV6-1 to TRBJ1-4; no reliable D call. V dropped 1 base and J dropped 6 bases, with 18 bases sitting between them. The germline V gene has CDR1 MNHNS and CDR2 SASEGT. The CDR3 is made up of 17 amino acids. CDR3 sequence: CASSEGQYVNRDEKLFF. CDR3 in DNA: TGTGCCAGCAGTGAAGGGCAGTATGTTAATCGTGATGAAAAACTGTTTTTT.

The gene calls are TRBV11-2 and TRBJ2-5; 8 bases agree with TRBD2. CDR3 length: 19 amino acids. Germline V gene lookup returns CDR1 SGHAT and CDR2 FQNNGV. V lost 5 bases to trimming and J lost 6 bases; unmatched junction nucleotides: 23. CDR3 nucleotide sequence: TGTGCCAGCAGCCCCAACCCCTTCTTGAGCAGCGGGGGTTGGAAGACCCAGTACTTC. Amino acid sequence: CASSPNPFLSSGGWKTQYF.

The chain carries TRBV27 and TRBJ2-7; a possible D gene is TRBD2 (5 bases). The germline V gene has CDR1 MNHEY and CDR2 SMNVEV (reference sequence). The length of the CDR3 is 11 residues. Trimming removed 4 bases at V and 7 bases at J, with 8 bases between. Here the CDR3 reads CASSSGWEQYF. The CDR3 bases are TGTGCCAGCAGTTCGGGGTGGGAGCAGTACTTC.

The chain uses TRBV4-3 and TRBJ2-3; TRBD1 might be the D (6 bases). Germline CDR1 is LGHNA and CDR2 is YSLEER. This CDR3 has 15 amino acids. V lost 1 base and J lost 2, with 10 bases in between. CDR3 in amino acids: CASSQVSGDTDTQYF. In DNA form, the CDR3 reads TGCGCCAGCAGCCAAGTATCAGGGGACACAGATACGCAGTATTTT.

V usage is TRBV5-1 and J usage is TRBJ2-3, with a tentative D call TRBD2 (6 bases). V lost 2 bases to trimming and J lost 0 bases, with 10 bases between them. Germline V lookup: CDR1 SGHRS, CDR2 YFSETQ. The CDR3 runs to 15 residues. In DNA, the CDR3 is TGCGCCAGCAGCTTAGACGGGAGAAGCACAGATACGCAGTATTTT. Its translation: CASSLDGRSTDTQYF.

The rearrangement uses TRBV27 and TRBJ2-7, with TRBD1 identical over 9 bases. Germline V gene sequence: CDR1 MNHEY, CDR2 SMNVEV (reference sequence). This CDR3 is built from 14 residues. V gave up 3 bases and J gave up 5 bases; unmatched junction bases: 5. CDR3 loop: CASSFGTGFHEQYF. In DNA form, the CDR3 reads TGTGCCAGCAGTTTTGGGACAGGGTTCCACGAGCAGTACTTC.

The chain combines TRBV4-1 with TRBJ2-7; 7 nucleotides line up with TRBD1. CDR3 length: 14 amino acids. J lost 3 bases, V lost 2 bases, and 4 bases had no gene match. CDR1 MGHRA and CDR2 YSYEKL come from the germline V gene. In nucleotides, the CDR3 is TGCGCCAGCAGCCAACCAACAGGGGACTACGAGCAGTACTTC. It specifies CASSQPTGDYEQYF.

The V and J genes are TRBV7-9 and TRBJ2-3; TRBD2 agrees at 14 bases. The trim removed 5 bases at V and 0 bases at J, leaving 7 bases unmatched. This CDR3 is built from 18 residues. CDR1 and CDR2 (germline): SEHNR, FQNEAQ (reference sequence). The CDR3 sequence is CASSGGLAGGLSTDTQYF. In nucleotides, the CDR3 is TGTGCCAGCAGCGGTGGACTAGCGGGGGGCCTCAGCACAGATACGCAGTATTTT.

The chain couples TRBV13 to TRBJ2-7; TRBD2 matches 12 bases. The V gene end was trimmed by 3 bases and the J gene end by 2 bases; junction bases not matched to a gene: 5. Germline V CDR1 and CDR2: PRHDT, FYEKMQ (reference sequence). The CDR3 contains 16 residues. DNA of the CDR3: TGTGCCAGCAGCTTTAAGCTAGCGGGAGGGCCCTACGAGCAGTACTTC. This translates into CASSFKLAGGPYEQYF. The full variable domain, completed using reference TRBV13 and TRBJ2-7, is AAGVIQSPRHLIKEKRETATLKCYPIPRHDTVYWYQQGPGQDPQFLISFYEKMQSDKGSIPDRFSAQQFSDYHSELNMSSLELGDSALYFCASSFKLAGGPYEQYFGPGTRLTVT.

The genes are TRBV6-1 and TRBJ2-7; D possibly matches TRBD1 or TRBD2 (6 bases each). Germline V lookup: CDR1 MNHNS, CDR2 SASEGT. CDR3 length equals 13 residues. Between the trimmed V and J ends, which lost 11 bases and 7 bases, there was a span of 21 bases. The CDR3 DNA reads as TGTGCCTCCAGGGATAGGGGGGCCTTGGAGCAGTACTTC. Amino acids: CASRDRGALEQYF.

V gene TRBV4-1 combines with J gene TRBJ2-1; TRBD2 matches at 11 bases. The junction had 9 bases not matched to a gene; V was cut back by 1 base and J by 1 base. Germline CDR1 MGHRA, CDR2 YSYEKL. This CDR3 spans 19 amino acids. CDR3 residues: CASSQGISGGAGSYNEQFF. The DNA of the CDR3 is TGCGCCAGCAGCCAAGGTATTAGCGGGGGGGCCGGGTCCTACAATGAGCAGTTCTTC.

CDR3 DNA sequence: TGTGCCAGCAGCTCAGGACAGGCCTCCGAGCAGTACTTC. Its translation: CASSSGQASEQYF. The chain couples TRBV7-9 to TRBJ2-7; 7 nucleotides line up with TRBD1. The length of the CDR3 is 13 residues. The germline gives CDR1 SEHNR, CDR2 FQNEAQ (reference sequence). V was pared by 4 bases and J by 6 bases, with 6 bases of the junction left unmatched.